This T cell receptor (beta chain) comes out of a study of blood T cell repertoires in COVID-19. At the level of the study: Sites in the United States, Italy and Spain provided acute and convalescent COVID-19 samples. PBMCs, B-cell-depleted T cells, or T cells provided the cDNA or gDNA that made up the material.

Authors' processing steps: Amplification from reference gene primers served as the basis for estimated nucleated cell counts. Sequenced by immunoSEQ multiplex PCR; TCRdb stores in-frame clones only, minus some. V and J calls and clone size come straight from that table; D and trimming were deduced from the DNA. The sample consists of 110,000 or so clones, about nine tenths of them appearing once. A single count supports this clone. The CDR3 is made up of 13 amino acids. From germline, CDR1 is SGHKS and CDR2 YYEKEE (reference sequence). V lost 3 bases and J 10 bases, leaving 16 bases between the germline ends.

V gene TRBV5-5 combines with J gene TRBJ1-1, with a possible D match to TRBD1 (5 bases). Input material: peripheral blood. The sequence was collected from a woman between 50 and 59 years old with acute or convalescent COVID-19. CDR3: CASSSGDSLGAFF. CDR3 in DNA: TGTGCCAGCAGCTCGGGAGACAGCCTCGGAGCTTTCTTT.